The clone carrying this TCR beta chain was recorded many times. The antigen is undetermined. The V end lost 1 base, the J end lost 11 bases, and 12 bases lay between the germline ends. Germline-derived CDR1 and CDR2 are SGHTA and FQGNSA. The CDR3 contains 13 residues. This sample was included in a study of T cells after yellow fever vaccination. A 5'RACE template-switching step, the method used to make TCR cDNA, added a universal primer site and UMIs. MiXCR was run by TCRdb on the 5' RACE reads, yielding one entry per CDR3 protein. The sample lists some 130,000 distinct CDR3 sequences, approximately 6.6% occurring once. Whole-study findings and limits: Primary-vaccination clones mostly resurfaced post-booster (around 95% CD4, approximately 87% CD8). Some clonotypes were seen in both the CD4 and the CD8 compartments. These made up a small share and likely arose from convergent recombination.

The sequencing used CD4+ T cells sorted from PBMCs, collected 10 days after the yellow fever booster vaccination. This TCR was sampled from a man aged 25 to 40 who received the YFV17D yellow fever vaccine. This chain connects TRBV7-2 to TRBJ1-5, with a tentative D call TRBD1 (6 bases). This CDR3 is CASSLETGWSQHF. In nucleotides, the CDR3 is TGTGCCAGCAGCTTAGAGACAGGATGGTCCCAGCATTTT. The full variable domain, rest sourced from reference TRBV7-2 and TRBJ1-5, is GAGVSQSPSNKVTEKGKDVELRCDPISGHTALYWYRQSLGQGLEFLIYFQGNSAPDKSGLPSDRFSAERTGGSVSTLTIQRTQQEDSAVYLCASSLETGWSQHFGDGTRLSIL.